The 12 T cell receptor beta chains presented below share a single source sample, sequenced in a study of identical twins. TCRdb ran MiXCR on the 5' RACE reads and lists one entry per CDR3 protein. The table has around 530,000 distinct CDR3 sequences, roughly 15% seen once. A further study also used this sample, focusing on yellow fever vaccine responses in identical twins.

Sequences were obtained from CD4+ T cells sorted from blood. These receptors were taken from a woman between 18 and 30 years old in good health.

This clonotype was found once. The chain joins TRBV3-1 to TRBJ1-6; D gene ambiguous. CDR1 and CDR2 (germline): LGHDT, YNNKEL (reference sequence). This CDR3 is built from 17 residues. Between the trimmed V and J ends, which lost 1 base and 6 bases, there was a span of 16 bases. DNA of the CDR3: TGTGCCAGCAGCCAAGGAAGTAGGCGTCGATCTAATTCACCCCTCCACTTT. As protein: CASSQGSRRRSNSPLHF.

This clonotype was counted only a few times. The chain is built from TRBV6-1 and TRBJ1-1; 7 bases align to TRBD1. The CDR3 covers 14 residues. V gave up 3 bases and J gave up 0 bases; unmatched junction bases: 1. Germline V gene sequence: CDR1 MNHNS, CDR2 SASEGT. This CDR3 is CASSEGQLNTEAFF. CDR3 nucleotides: TGTGCCAGCAGTGAGGGACAGCTGAACACTGAAGCTTTCTTT.

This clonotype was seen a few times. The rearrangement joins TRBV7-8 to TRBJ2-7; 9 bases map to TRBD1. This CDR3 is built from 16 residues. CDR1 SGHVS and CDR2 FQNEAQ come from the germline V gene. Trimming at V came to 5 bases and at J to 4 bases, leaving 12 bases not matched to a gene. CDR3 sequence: CASSPNLGTGLYEQYV. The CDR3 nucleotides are TGTGCCAGCAGCCCAAATCTCGGGACAGGGCTGTACGAGCAGTACGTC.

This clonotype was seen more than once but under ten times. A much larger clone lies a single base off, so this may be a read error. Here the CDR3 DNA reads TGTGCCAGCAGGTCCGGGACTAGCGGAAACAATGAGCAGTTCTTC. It translates to CASRSGTSGNNEQFF. This chain links TRBV11-2 with TRBJ2-1; TRBD2 agrees at 11 bases. This CDR3 spans 15 amino acids. From germline, CDR1 is SGHAT and CDR2 FQNNGV. The V segment lost 6 bases and the J segment 5 bases; nucleotides outside the gene matches: 6.

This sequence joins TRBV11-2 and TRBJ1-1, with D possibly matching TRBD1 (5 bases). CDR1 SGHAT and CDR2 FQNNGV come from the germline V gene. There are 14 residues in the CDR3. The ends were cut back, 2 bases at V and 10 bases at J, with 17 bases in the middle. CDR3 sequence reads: CASSLPGAQGGAFF. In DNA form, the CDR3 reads TGTGCCAGCAGCTTACCCGGGGCTCAGGGAGGAGCTTTCTTT.

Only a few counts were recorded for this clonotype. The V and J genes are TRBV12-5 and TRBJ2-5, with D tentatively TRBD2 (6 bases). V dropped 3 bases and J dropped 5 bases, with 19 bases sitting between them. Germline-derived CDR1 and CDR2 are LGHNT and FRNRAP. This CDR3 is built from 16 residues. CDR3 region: CASGFGQTSGGETQYF. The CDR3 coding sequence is TGTGCTAGTGGTTTTGGTCAGACTAGTGGGGGTGAGACCCAGTACTTC.

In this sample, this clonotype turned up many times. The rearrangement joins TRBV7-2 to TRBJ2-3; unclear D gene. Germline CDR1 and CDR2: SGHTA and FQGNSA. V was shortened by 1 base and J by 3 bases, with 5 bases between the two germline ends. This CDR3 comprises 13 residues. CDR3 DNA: TGTGCCAGCAGCTTAGTGAGGACAGATACGCAGTATTTT. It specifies CASSLVRTDTQYF.

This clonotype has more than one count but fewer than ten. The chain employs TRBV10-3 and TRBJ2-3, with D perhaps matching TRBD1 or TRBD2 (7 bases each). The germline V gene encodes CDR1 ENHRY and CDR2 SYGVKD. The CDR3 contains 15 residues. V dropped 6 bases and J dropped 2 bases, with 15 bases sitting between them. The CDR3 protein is CAIRAGGTDTDTQYF. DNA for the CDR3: TGTGCCATCAGGGCCGGGGGGACAGACACAGATACGCAGTATTTT.

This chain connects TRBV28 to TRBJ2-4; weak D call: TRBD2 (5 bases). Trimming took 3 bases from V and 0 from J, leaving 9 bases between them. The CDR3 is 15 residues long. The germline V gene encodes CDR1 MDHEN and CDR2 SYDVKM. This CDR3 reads CASSLGVLAKNIQYF. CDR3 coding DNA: TGTGCCAGCAGTTTGGGAGTCCTAGCCAAAAACATTCAGTACTTC.

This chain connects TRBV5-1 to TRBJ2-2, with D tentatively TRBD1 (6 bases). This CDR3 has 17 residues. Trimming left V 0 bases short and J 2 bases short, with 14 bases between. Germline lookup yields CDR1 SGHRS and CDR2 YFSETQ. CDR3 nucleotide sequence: TGCGCCAGCAGCTTGGCCGCGGCAGGGGTTAACACCGGGGAGCTGTTTTTT. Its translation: CASSLAAAGVNTGELFF.

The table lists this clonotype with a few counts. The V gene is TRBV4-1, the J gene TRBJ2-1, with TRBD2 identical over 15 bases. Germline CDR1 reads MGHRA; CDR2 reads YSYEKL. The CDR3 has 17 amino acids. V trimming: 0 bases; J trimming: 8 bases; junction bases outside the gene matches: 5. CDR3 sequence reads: CASSQDTGLAGGDEQFF. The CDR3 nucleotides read TGCGCCAGCAGCCAAGATACGGGACTAGCGGGGGGAGATGAGCAGTTCTTC.

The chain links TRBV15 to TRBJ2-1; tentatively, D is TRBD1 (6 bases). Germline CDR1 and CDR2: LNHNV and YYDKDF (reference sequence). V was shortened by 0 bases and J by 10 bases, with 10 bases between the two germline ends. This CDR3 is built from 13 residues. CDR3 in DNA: TGTGCCACCAGCAGAGAACAGGGATTCGAGCAGTTCTTC. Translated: CATSREQGFEQFF. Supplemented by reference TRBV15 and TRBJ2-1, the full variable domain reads DAMVIQNPRYQVTQFGKPVTLSCSQTLNHNVMYWYQQKSSQAPKLLFHYYDKDFNNEADTPDNFQSRRPNTSFCFLDIRSPGLGDTAMYLCATSREQGFEQFFGPGTRLTVL.